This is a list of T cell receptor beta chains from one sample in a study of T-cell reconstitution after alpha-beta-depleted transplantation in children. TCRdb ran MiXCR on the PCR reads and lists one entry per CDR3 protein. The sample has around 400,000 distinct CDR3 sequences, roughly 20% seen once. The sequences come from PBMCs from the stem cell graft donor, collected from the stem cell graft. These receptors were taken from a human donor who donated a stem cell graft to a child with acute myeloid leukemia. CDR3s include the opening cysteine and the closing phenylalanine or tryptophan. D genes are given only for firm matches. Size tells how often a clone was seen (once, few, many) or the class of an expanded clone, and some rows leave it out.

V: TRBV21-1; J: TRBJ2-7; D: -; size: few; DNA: TGTGCCAGCAGCAAAGCAAGACAGATTTCCTACGAGCAGTACTTC; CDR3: CASSKARQISYEQYF
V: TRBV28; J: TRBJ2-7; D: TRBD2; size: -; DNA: TGTGCCAGCAGTTTTGTTCTAGCGGGAGGCTACGAGCAGTACTTC; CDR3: CASSFVLAGGYEQYF
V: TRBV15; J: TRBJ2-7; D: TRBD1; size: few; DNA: TGTGCCACCAGCAGATCGACTGACAGGGGCTCCTACGAGCAGTACTTC; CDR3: CATSRSTDRGSYEQYF
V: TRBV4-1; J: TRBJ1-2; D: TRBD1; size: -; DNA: TGCGCCAGCAGCCAGATTTGGGACAGGGTGGATGGCTACACCTTC; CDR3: CASSQIWDRVDGYTF
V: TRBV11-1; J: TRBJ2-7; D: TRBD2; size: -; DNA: TGTGCCAGCAGCCCAAGACCGAGTTCATTAGCGGGAGGCCCCTACTACGAGCAGTACTTC; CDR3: CASSPRPSSLAGGPYYEQYF
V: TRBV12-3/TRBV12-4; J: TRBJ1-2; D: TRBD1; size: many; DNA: TGTGCCAGCAGCCGCGCAGGGGGCAGAAGGGGCTACACCTTC; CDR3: CASSRAGGRRGYTF
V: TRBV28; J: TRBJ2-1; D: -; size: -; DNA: TGTGCCAGCAGTTTAGTGATAGCGGCCTACAATGAGCAGTTCTTC; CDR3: CASSLVIAAYNEQFF
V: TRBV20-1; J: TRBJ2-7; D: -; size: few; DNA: TGCAGTGCTGACCCCCAGGGGGAGCAGTACTTC; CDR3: CSADPQGEQYF
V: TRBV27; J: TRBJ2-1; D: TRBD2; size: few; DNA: TGTGCCAGCAGTTCAACCACTAGCGGGAGTCACAATGAGCAGTTCTTC; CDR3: CASSSTTSGSHNEQFF
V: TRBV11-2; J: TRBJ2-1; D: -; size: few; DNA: TGTGCCAGCAGCTCGGCGGCCTCCTACAATGAGCAGTTCTTC; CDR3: CASSSAASYNEQFF
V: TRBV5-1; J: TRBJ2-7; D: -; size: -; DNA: TGCGCCAGCAGGGACACTGGCGGGGCCTACGAGCAGTACTTC; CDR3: CASRDTGGAYEQYF
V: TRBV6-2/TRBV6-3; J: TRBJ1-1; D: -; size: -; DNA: TGTGCCAGCAACACAGCCGGGACGGACACTGAAGCTTTCTTT; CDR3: CASNTAGTDTEAFF
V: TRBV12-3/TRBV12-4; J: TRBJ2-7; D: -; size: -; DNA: TGTGCCAGCAGTTTGTCAGCGGGCATTTCCTACGAGCAGTACTTC; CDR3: CASSLSAGISYEQYF
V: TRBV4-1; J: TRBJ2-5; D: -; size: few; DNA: TGCGCCAGCAGCCAAGAATCTACTGGGGACGAGACCCAGTACTTC; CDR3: CASSQESTGDETQYF
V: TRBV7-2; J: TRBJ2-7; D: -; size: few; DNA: TGTGCCAGCAGCTTAATAGAACAGGGAGTTCACGAGCAGTACTTC; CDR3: CASSLIEQGVHEQYF
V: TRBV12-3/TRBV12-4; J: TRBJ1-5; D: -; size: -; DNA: TGTGCCAGCAGTTTACGTCTGGAGCGTCAGCCCCAGCATTTT; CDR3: CASSLRLERQPQHF
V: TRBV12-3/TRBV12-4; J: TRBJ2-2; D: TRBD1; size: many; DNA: TGTGCCAGCAGGGACCGGGACAGGGATCCCAGCGGGGAGCTGTTTTTT; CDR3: CASRDRDRDPSGELFF
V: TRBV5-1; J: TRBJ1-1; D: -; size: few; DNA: TGCGCCAGCAGCTTGCGTCCGAGGAACACTGAAGCTTTCTTT; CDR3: CASSLRPRNTEAFF
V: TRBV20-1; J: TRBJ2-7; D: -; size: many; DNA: TGCAGTGCTCGGGACTTCAACTCCTACGAGCAGTACTTC; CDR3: CSARDFNSYEQYF
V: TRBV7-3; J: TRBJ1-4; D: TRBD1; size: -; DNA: TGTGCCAGCAGTTTAAATCCGGGACAGGGTGAAAAACTGTTTTTT; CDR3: CASSLNPGQGEKLFF
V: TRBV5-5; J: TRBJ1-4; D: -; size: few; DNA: TGTGCCAGCAGCTTGGCCTCAGGGGATGAAAAACTGTTTTTT; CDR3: CASSLASGDEKLFF
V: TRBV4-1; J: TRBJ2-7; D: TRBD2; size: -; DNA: TGCGCCAGCACCGTAACTAGCGGGAGCTCCTACGAGCAGTACTTC; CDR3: CASTVTSGSSYEQYF
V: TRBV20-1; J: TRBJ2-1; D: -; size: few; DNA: TGCAGTGGCCGGGAGCTAGCTCACAATGAGCAGTTCTTC; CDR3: CSGRELAHNEQFF
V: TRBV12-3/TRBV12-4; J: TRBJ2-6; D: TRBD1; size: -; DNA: TGTGCCAGCAGTTTGGGCCCGACAGGGATAAGATCTGGGGCCAACGTCCTGACTTTC; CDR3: CASSLGPTGIRSGANVLTF
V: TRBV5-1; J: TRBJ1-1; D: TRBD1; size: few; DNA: TGCGCCAGCAGCTTGGAGGGGACAGGGGGCACTGAAGCTTTCTTT; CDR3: CASSLEGTGGTEAFF
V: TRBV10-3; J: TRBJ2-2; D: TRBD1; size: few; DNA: TGTGCCATCAGTGATTACCCGGGACAGGGTGATAGCACCGGGGAGCTGTTTTTT; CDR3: CAISDYPGQGDSTGELFF
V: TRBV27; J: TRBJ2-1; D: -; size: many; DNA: TGTGCCAGCAGTCAGGACGGGAGCTCCTACAATGAGCAGTTCTTC; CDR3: CASSQDGSSYNEQFF
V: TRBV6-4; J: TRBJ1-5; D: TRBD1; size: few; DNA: TGTGCCAGCAGTGACTTAAAAAACAGGGGCGATAGCAATCAGCCCCAGCATTTT; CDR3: CASSDLKNRGDSNQPQHF
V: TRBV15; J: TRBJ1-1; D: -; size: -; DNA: TGTGCCACCAGCAGGGAAACCACTGAAGCTTTCTTT; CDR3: CATSRETTEAFF